A selection of T cell receptor beta chains follows, all from one sample in a study of cytomegalovirus exposure and HLA in healthy donors. Clones were sequenced by immunoSEQ multiplex PCR, and TCRdb holds only the in-frame ones, with some missing. The repertoire holds approximately 93,000 clones, with around 73% as singletons. Source material: PBMCs. The receptors come from a woman between 40 and 55 years old in good health and CMV-seronegative. Each CDR3 is given without its conserved first and last residue. A D gene is named only where the DNA matches it firmly. The size entry is marked missing in some rows and otherwise reads once, few, many or a size class.

v_gene | len | abundance | d_gene | CDR3aa
TRBV7-9 | 10 | - | - | ASSFEVYEQY
TRBV2 | 14 | - | TRBD2 | ASSENPASGGYEQY
TRBV15 | 13 | - | TRBD1 | ATSVGQGEADTQY
TRBV28 | 13 | few | TRBD2 | ASSQGGSGRGEQY
TRBV5-5 | 11 | - | - | ASSLDGNYGYT
TRBV27 | 14 | - | TRBD1 | ASSLTGIPSTDTQY
TRBV6-4 | 12 | - | TRBD2 | ASSEAGGTDTQY
TRBV28 | 13 | - | TRBD2 | ASSLGLAGSYEQF
TRBV11-2 | 12 | - | - | ASSSGLNYNEQF
TRBV30 | 12 | once | - | AWRSRTGPQPQH